The 13 T cell receptor beta chains listed next were all sequenced from one sample in a study of T cell repertoires in cytomegalovirus infection. TCRdb used MiXCR to reprocess the reads, holding one entry per CDR3 protein. Of nearly 550,000 distinct CDR3 sequences in the sample, approximately 15% were seen once. The sample taken for sequencing was CD8+ T cells from PBMCs. The receptors come from a human donor in good health (CMV status not recorded). Some clones in this sample may be carry-over from other donors' samples.

This clonotype was found a few times. The chain's CDR3 is CASSEASNQPQHF. The CDR3 DNA follows: TGTGCCAGCAGCGAGGCTAGCAATCAGCCCCAGCATTTT. V is TRBV9 and J is TRBJ1-5; D gene uncertain. This CDR3 has 13 amino acids. Looked up from germline, CDR1 is SGDLS and CDR2 is YYNGEE. The V end was cut by 3 bases, the J end by 0 bases, with 4 bases between.

Of note for this clonotype: The junction departs from the called germline gene at one end, perhaps through a read error. The rearrangement uses TRBV6-6 and TRBJ1-1, with unresolved D. The CDR3 length is 14 residues. Germline V lookup: CDR1 MNHNY, CDR2 SVGAGI (reference sequence). This CDR3 is CASRYEWWLPEAFF. The CDR3 region has the DNA TGTGCAAGCAGATACGAATGGTGGTTGCCAGAAGCTTTCTTT.

At least ten counts were recorded for this clonotype. The chain has TRBV6-2 or TRBV6-3 and TRBJ2-7; 7 nucleotides match TRBD1. CDR1 is MNHEY and CDR2 is SVGEGT in the germline V gene. J was trimmed by 4 bases and V by 6 bases; bases with no gene match: 9. CDR3 length: 14 residues. The CDR3 loop reads CASSSPGQQYEQYF. The DNA for the CDR3 is TGTGCCAGCAGCTCCCCGGGACAGCAATACGAGCAGTACTTC.

In its sample, this clonotype was seen a few times. The V and J genes are TRBV5-6 and TRBJ2-2; D possibly matches TRBD1 or TRBD2 (5 bases each). The CDR3 is 16 amino acids. Trimming left V 4 bases short and J 2 bases short, with 15 bases between. Germline V gene lookup returns CDR1 SGHDT and CDR2 YYEEEE. The CDR3 region has the DNA TGTGCCAGCAGCGGGGGACCGTTATTTAACACCGGGGAGCTGTTTTTT. Amino acids: CASSGGPLFNTGELFF.

The V call is TRBV14, the J call TRBJ2-1, with 9 positions matching TRBD2. The CDR3 loop spans 18 amino acids. Germline trimming cut 1 base from V and 2 bases from J; bases unmatched to any gene: 9. The V gene's germline CDR1 is SGHDN and CDR2 FVKESK. CDR3 in DNA: TGTGCCAGCAGCCAAGGGGGCGTTGCGGGAGGGACCTACAATGAGCAGTTCTTC. The encoded protein is CASSQGGVAGGTYNEQFF.

This clonotype showed up just a few times. The rearrangement joins TRBV5-1 to TRBJ2-2; 7 positions agree with TRBD1. With 2 bases clipped from V and 0 bases from J, the junction kept 4 bases outside the gene matches. CDR1 and CDR2 from the germline V gene are SGHRS and YFSETQ. The CDR3 spans 16 residues. This CDR3 is CASSLSGTANTGELFF. In nucleotides, the CDR3 is TGCGCCAGCAGCTTATCCGGGACAGCGAACACCGGGGAGCTGTTTTTT.

This clonotype has a single count. This rearrangement joins TRBV30 to TRBJ1-5; D call uncertain. Germline V gives CDR1 GTSNPN, CDR2 SVGIG (reference sequence). Trimming removed 0 bases from V and 2 bases from J, with 5 bases in between. The CDR3 runs to 13 residues. The CDR3 region is CAWSVQGNQPQHF. CDR3 DNA: TGTGCCTGGAGTGTACAAGGCAATCAGCCCCAGCATTTT.

This clonotype was seen ten or more times. The chain is built from TRBV6-1 and TRBJ1-3; no reliable D call. The CDR3 extends over 13 amino acids. The germline V and J ends were trimmed by 4 bases and 4 bases, with 8 bases remaining between them. Germline V lookup: CDR1 MNHNS, CDR2 SASEGT. The CDR3 is CASSAGSGNTIYF. CDR3 coding DNA: TGTGCCAGCAGTGCCGGCTCGGGAAACACCATATATTTT.

This clonotype has more than one count but fewer than ten. The gene calls are TRBV19 and TRBJ2-5; TRBD2 matches at 7 bases. This CDR3 has 19 residues. CDR1 LNHDA and CDR2 SQIVND come from the germline V gene (reference sequence). J was trimmed by 0 bases and V by 5 bases; bases with no gene match: 18. The CDR3 sequence: CASSSAEGAGLEHQETQYF. The DNA of the CDR3 is TGTGCCAGTAGTTCTGCCGAGGGTGCCGGACTAGAGCACCAAGAGACCCAGTACTTC.

The chain recombines TRBV20-1 with TRBJ2-7, with 10 bases that match TRBD1. The CDR3 runs to 16 residues. Germline lookup yields CDR1 DFQATT and CDR2 SNEGSKA (reference sequence). Trimming removed 4 bases from V and 7 bases from J; junction bases left unmatched: 16. The CDR3 bases are TGCAGTGCTACCCCTTACGGGGGACAGGGGCTACATGAGCAGTACTTC. This sequence encodes CSATPYGGQGLHEQYF.

A word on this clonotype: Being one base from a much bigger clone, this may be a read error. The chain recombines TRBV7-2 with TRBJ2-2; 7 bases are a match to TRBD2. Germline V lookup: CDR1 SGHTA, CDR2 FQGNSA. CDR3 length: 15 amino acids. J lost 9 bases, V lost 9 bases, and 16 bases had no gene match. The CDR3 DNA reads as TGTGCCAGAAGATTACCCGCGGGAGAGGACCGGGAGCTGTTTTTT. Its translation: CARRLPAGEDRELFF.

This CDR3 reads CASSGRARGQPQHF. CDR3 sequence (DNA): TGTGCCAGCAGCGGGAGGGCCCGGGGTCAGCCCCAGCATTTT. V usage is TRBV7-9 and J usage is TRBJ1-5; no clear D gene. V lost 5 bases and J 6 bases, leaving 14 bases between the germline ends. The CDR3 sequence is 14 residues long. Per germline, CDR1 SEHNR and CDR2 FQNEAQ (reference sequence).

The genes are TRBV9 and TRBJ2-1; 12 nucleotides agree with TRBD1. There are 18 residues in the CDR3. CDR1 is SGDLS, CDR2 YYNGEE, per germline. V lost 4 bases and J lost 0; bases outside the gene matches: 8. The CDR3 DNA reads TGTGCCAGCAGCTTAGGGACAGGGGGCCGTAGCTCCTACAATGAGCAGTTCTTC. Its translation: CASSLGTGGRSSYNEQFF.